This T cell receptor beta chain was profiled in a study of T cell responses to AZD1222 COVID-19 vaccine. CDR3 size: 15 residues. Trimming shortened V by 1 base and J by 2 bases, and 11 bases separated the two germline ends. Germline V CDR1 and CDR2: SEHNR, FQNEAQ (reference sequence). Only in-frame clones appear in the TCRdb table, and some are missing; sequencing was by immunoSEQ multiplex PCR. Here the sample spans 150,000 to 200,000 clones, 92% being singletons. The TCR was taken from an adult who received the AZD1222 COVID-19 vaccine. V is TRBV7-9 and J is TRBJ1-2; tentatively, D is TRBD1 (5 bases). The specimen comprised peripheral blood, sampled 28 days after the second AZD1222 dose. The CDR3 loop reads CASSLGVGANYGYTF. CDR3 sequence (DNA): TGTGCCAGCAGCTTAGGGGTAGGGGCGAACTATGGCTACACCTTC.